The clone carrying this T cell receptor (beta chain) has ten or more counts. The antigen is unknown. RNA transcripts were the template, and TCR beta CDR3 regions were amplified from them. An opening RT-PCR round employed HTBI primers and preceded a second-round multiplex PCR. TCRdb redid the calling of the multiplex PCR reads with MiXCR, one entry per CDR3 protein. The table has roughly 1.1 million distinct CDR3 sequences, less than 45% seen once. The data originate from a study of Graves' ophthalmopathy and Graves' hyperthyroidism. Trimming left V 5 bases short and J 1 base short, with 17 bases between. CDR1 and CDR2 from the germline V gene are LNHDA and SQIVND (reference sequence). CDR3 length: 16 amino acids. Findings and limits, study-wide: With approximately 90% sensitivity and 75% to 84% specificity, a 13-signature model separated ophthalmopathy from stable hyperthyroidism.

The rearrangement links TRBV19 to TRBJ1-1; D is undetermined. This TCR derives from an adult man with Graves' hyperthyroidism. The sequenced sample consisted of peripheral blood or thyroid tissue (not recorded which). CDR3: CASSFEGYGKNTEAFF. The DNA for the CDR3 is TGTGCCAGTAGTTTCGAAGGCTACGGTAAGAACACTGAAGCTTTCTTT.